A single sample is the source of the 24 T cell receptor beta chains below, sequenced in a study of blood T cell repertoires in COVID-19. The protocol was immunoSEQ multiplex PCR, while the TCRdb copy is restricted to in-frame clones and leaves out a portion. In the table there are 250,000 to 300,000 clones, around 90% of which are singletons. The sample comprised PBMCs or T cells enriched from blood (not recorded which). The receptor set was obtained from a woman in her twenties or thirties who had recovered from COVID-19.

The chain recombines TRBV29-1 with TRBJ2-7; 8 bases are shared with TRBD1. Germline V gives CDR1 SQVTM, CDR2 ANQGSEA. This CDR3 contains 14 residues. V lost 3 bases to trimming and J lost 0 bases; unmatched junction nucleotides: 4. Here the CDR3 DNA reads TGCAGCGTTGATGGTACAGGGGGCTCCTACGAGCAGTACTTC. Its translation: CSVDGTGGSYEQYF.

This chain connects TRBV5-8 to TRBJ1-3; tentatively, D is TRBD1 (6 bases). The V gene's germline CDR1 is SGHTS and CDR2 YDEGEE. V dropped 1 base and J dropped 0 bases, with 8 bases sitting between them. This CDR3 has 15 residues. The CDR3 loop reads CASSLYRVSGNTIYF. CDR3 nucleotide sequence: TGTGCCAGCAGCTTGTACAGGGTCTCTGGAAACACCATATATTTT.

The J gene is TRBJ1-1, the V gene TRBV4-3; D might be TRBD1 (5 bases). The CDR3 contains 15 residues. Germline lookup yields CDR1 LGHNA and CDR2 YSLEER. V was clipped by 0 bases and J by 3 bases, with 11 bases between them. The CDR3 reads CASSQDVGEDTEAFF. As DNA, the CDR3 is TGCGCCAGCAGCCAAGATGTGGGGGAGGACACTGAAGCTTTCTTT.

The rearrangement uses TRBV19 and TRBJ2-7; 8 nucleotides match TRBD2. CDR3 size: 15 residues. Trimming took 4 bases from V and 1 from J; bases not matched to a gene: 6. Germline values: CDR1 LNHDA, CDR2 SQIVND (reference sequence). CDR3 loop: CASSTRGGSSYEQYF. DNA for the CDR3: TGTGCCAGTAGTACCCGGGGGGGATCTTCCTACGAGCAGTACTTC. Drawing the rest from reference TRBV19 and TRBJ2-7, the complete variable domain is DGGITQSPKYLFRKEGQNVTLSCEQNLNHDAMYWYRQDPGQGLRLIYYSQIVNDFQKGDIAEGYSVSREKKESFPLTVTSAQKNPTAFYLCASSTRGGSSYEQYFGPGTRLTVT.

This clone was found once. CDR3 loop: CASSEGLAGGLYEQYF. The CDR3 DNA is TGTGCCAGCAGTGAAGGACTAGCGGGGGGTCTTTACGAGCAGTACTTC. The genes are TRBV2 and TRBJ2-7; 13 positions agree with TRBD2. CDR3 size: 16 residues. Germline values: CDR1 SNHLY, CDR2 FYNNEI. V dropped 1 base and J dropped 4; count of bases not matched to a gene: 4.

J is TRBJ1-1 and V is TRBV19, with 7 bases aligning to TRBD1. Trimming took 7 bases from V and 0 from J; bases not matched to a gene: 8. The V gene's germline CDR1 is LNHDA and CDR2 SQIVND (reference sequence). The CDR3 runs 15 residues. CDR3 in amino acids: CASTRDRALNTEAFF. In DNA form, the CDR3 reads TGTGCCAGTACCCGGGACAGAGCGCTGAACACTGAAGCTTTCTTT.

This chain uses TRBV15 with TRBJ2-3; D ambiguous. The germline gives CDR1 LNHNV, CDR2 YYDKDF (reference sequence). V dropped 4 bases and J dropped 3 bases, with 23 bases sitting between them. The length of the CDR3 is 18 residues. CDR3 in DNA: TGTGCCACCAGCACCTCTCCGCTAGATCCCGGTAGTACAGATACGCAGTATTTT. Amino acids: CATSTSPLDPGSTDTQYF.

The chain employs TRBV7-3 and TRBJ1-2, with 7 bases identical to TRBD1. CDR3 length: 14 amino acids. Per the germline V gene, CDR1 is SGHTA and CDR2 is FQGTGA. Unmatched junction bases numbered 4, after V lost 0 bases and J lost 6 bases. The CDR3 sequence: CASSLTETGHGYTF. Written as DNA, the CDR3 is TGTGCCAGCAGCTTAACGGAGACAGGGCATGGCTACACCTTC.

The gene calls are TRBV5-1 and TRBJ2-5; D is possibly TRBD2 (5 bases). CDR1 and CDR2 from the germline V gene are SGHRS and YFSETQ. V was pared by 3 bases and J by 4 bases, with 10 bases between. The CDR3 spans 13 residues. This CDR3 reads CASSSGSAETQYF. The CDR3 DNA reads TGCGCCAGCAGCTCGGGGTCGGCAGAGACCCAGTACTTC.

J is TRBJ1-2 and V is TRBV25-1; no clear D gene. The CDR3 covers 16 residues. CDR1 and CDR2 (germline): MGHDK, SYGVNS. The V gene lost 3 bases and the J gene lost 7 bases, with 21 bases spanning the gap. The CDR3 nucleotides are TGTGCCAGCAGTGATATAGTGATCGAACCAACTATTGGCTACACCTTC. Protein product: CASSDIVIEPTIGYTF.

This chain links TRBV18 with TRBJ1-1, with no clear D. CDR1 and CDR2 from the germline V gene are KGHSH and LQKENI. V lost 10 bases, J lost 5 bases, and 17 bases lay in between. The CDR3 covers 13 residues. In nucleotides, the CDR3 is TGTGCCACCTCCCAGGTGGTCCGGACTGAAGCTTTCTTT. It specifies CATSQVVRTEAFF. The variable domain in full, with the rest retrieved from reference TRBV18 and TRBJ1-1, is NAGVMQNPRHLVRRRGQEARLRCSPMKGHSHVYWYRQLPEEGLKFMVYLQKENIIDESGMPKERFSAEFPKEGPSILRIQQVVRGDSAAYFCATSQVVRTEAFFGQGTRLTVV.

The chain couples TRBV24-1 to TRBJ1-5; a possible D gene is TRBD1 (6 bases). The CDR3 has 15 residues. V was shortened by 1 base and J by 8 bases, with 14 bases between the two germline ends. The germline gives CDR1 KGHDR, CDR2 SFDVKD. The CDR3 sequence is CATSDFTGTLKPQHF. The CDR3 DNA reads as TGTGCCACCAGTGATTTCACCGGGACACTTAAGCCCCAGCATTTT.

The rearrangement uses TRBV6-1 and TRBJ1-6; perhaps TRBD1 as D (6 bases). V was clipped by 3 bases and J by 9 bases, with 9 bases between them. The germline V gene has CDR1 MNHNS and CDR2 SASEGT. This CDR3 has 13 residues. The DNA for the CDR3 is TGTGCCAGCAGTGACAGGGGCCGTTCACCCCTCCACTTT. Translation gives CASSDRGRSPLHF.

The rearrangement links TRBV7-8 to TRBJ2-1; 10 bases match TRBD2. This CDR3 comprises 16 residues. Trimming took 5 bases from V and 6 from J; bases not matched to a gene: 10. In germline, CDR1 is SGHVS, CDR2 FQNEAQ. CDR3 nucleotides: TGTGCCAGCAGCCGAGAGGGACTAGCGAACGGCAATGAGCAGTTCTTC. Amino acids: CASSREGLANGNEQFF.

The rearrangement uses TRBV28 and TRBJ2-3; TRBD2 agrees at 8 bases. V was pared by 5 bases and J by 3 bases, with 13 bases of the junction left unmatched. Germline V gene lookup returns CDR1 MDHEN and CDR2 SYDVKM. This CDR3 comprises 17 residues. The CDR3 sequence is CASSPTGTRRGTDTQYF. CDR3 DNA: TGTGCCAGCAGTCCAACCGGGACTAGAAGGGGGACAGATACGCAGTATTTT.

The chain uses TRBV2 and TRBJ1-2; TRBD1 matches at 7 bases. Trimming took 8 bases from V and 8 from J; bases not matched to a gene: 8. Germline V CDR1 and CDR2: SNHLY, FYNNEI. The CDR3 has 12 amino acids. This CDR3 reads CASLDRTRGYTF. The CDR3 DNA follows: TGTGCCAGCCTGGACAGGACGCGAGGCTACACCTTC.

The chain is built from TRBV3-1 (or the pseudogene TRBV3-2) and TRBJ2-2; TRBD2 is a possible D gene (5 bases). The CDR3 has 16 residues. Germline CDR1 is LGHDT and CDR2 is YNNKEL (reference sequence). The germline V and J ends were trimmed by 4 bases and 0 bases, with 12 bases remaining between them. CDR3 DNA: TGTGCCAGCAGCCGAGGTGTTAGCGCGAACACCGGGGAGCTGTTTTTT. Amino acid sequence: CASSRGVSANTGELFF.

The chain carries TRBV7-2 and TRBJ2-7; D perhaps matches TRBD2 (5 bases). Germline CDR1 is SGHTA and CDR2 is FQGNSA. The V end was cut by 1 base, the J end by 2 bases, with 18 bases between. The CDR3 has 17 residues. The CDR3 is CASSLVSTPGIAYEQYF. The CDR3 nucleotides read TGTGCCAGCAGCTTAGTCTCAACCCCGGGAATAGCCTACGAGCAGTACTTC. Full variable domain (outside the CDR3, taken from reference TRBV7-2 and TRBJ2-7): GAGVSQSPSNKVTEKGKDVELRCDPISGHTALYWYRQSLGQGLEFLIYFQGNSAPDKSGLPSDRFSAERTGGSVSTLTIQRTQQEDSAVYLCASSLVSTPGIAYEQYFGPGTRLTVT.

The J gene is TRBJ2-7, the V gene TRBV7-8; possibly TRBD1 for D (6 bases). Germline CDR1 is SGHVS and CDR2 is FQNEAQ. Trimming stripped 5 bases from V and 2 bases from J, with 10 bases between. The CDR3 has 13 residues. In DNA form, the CDR3 reads TGTGCCAGCAGCACGGGACACCCCTACGAGCAGTACTTC. Protein product: CASSTGHPYEQYF.

The chain recombines TRBV7-8 with TRBJ2-2, with 7 bases aligning to TRBD2. Losses at the gene ends were 8 bases for V and 0 bases for J; bases not matched to a gene: 12. Germline loops: CDR1 SGHVS, CDR2 FQNEAQ. This CDR3 contains 17 residues. CDR3 sequence reads: CASVIPIGGANTGELFF. The CDR3 nucleotides read TGTGCCAGCGTGATACCCATTGGGGGGGCGAACACCGGGGAGCTGTTTTTT.

The J gene is TRBJ2-1, the V gene TRBV2; the match to TRBD2 covers 7 bases. Germline V gives CDR1 SNHLY, CDR2 FYNNEI. V gave up 6 bases and J gave up 7 bases; unmatched junction bases: 12. This CDR3 spans 15 amino acids. The CDR3 spells CASRLERDLGNEQFF. The CDR3 DNA reads as TGTGCCAGCAGACTGGAGCGGGACCTTGGAAATGAGCAGTTCTTC.

This chain joins TRBV27 and TRBJ2-7; 7 bases are shared with TRBD2. The CDR3 sequence is 15 residues long. Germline CDR1 is MNHEY and CDR2 is SMNVEV (reference sequence). The trim removed 7 bases at V and 5 bases at J, leaving 14 bases unmatched. The CDR3: CASMFWAGRGNEQYF. The CDR3 DNA follows: TGTGCCAGCATGTTTTGGGCGGGGAGGGGCAACGAGCAGTACTTC.

The chain links TRBV4-3 to TRBJ1-2; maybe TRBD1 (6 bases). The CDR3 is made up of 15 amino acids. Trimming took off 3 bases at V and 5 bases at J, with 16 bases between the two ends. Germline V gene sequence: CDR1 LGHNA, CDR2 YSLEER. CDR3 sequence reads: CASSQTQGQIYGYTF. The CDR3 coding sequence is TGCGCCAGCAGCCAGACGCAGGGGCAAATTTATGGCTACACCTTC.

The V and J genes are TRBV6-1 and TRBJ2-7; D remains ambiguous. Trimming cost V 0 bases and J 9 bases, with 9 bases left between them. The CDR3 is 12 amino acids. Germline V gives CDR1 MNHNS, CDR2 SASEGT. CDR3 sequence reads: CASSEALRWQYF. CDR3 nucleotides: TGTGCCAGCAGTGAAGCGCTACGGTGGCAGTACTTC.